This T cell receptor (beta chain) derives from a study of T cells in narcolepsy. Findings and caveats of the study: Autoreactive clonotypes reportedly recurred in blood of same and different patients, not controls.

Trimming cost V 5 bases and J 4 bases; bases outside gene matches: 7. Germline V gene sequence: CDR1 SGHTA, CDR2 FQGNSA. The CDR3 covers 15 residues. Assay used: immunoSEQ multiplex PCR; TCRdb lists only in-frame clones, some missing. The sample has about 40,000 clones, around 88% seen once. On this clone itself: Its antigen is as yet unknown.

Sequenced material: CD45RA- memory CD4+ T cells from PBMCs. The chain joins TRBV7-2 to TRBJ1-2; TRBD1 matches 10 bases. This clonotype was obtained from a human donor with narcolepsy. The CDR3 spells CASSESGQGIYGYTF. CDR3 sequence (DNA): TGTGCCAGCAGCGAGTCGGGACAGGGGATCTATGGCTACACCTTC.